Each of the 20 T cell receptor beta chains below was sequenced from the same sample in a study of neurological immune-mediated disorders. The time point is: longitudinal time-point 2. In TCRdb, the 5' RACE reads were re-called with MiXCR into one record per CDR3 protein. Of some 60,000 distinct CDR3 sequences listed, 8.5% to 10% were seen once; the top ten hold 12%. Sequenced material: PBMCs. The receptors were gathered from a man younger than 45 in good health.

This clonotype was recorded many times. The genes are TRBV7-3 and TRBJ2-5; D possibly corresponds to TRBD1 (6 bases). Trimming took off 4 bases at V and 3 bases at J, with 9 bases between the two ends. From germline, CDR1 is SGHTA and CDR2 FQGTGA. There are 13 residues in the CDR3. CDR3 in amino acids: CASSSSGEETQYF. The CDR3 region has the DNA TGTGCCAGCAGCTCCTCAGGGGAAGAGACCCAGTACTTC.

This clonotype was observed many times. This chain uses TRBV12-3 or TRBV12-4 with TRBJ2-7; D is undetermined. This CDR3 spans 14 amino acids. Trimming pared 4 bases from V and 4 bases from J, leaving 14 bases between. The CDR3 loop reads CASSSTGPGYEQYF. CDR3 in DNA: TGTGCCAGCAGTTCCACCGGACCGGGTTACGAGCAGTACTTC.

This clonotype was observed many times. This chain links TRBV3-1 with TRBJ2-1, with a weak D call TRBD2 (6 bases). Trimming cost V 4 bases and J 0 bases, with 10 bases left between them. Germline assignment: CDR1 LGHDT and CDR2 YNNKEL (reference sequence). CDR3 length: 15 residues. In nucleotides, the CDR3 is TGTGCCAGCAGCCGGGACTCTTCCTCCTACAATGAGCAGTTCTTC. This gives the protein CASSRDSSSYNEQFF.

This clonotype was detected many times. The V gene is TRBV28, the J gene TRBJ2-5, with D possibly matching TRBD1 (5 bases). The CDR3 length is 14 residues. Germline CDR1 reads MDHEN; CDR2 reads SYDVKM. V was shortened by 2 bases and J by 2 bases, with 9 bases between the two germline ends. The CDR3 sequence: CASSLKGVQETQYF. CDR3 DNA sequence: TGTGCCAGCAGTTTAAAAGGGGTTCAAGAGACCCAGTACTTC.

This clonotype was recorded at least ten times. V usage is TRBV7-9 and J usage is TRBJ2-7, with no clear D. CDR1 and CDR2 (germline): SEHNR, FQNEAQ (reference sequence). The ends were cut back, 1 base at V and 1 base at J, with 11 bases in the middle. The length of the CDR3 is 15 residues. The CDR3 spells CASSLEDLVSYEQYF. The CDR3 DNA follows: TGTGCCAGCAGCTTAGAAGATCTGGTGTCCTACGAGCAGTACTTC.

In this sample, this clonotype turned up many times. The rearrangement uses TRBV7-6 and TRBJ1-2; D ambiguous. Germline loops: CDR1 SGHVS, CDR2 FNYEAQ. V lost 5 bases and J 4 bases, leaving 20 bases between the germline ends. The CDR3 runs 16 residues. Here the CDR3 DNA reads TGTGCCAGCAGCCACCTTACCGGCCGCCCTCGCTATGGCTACACCTTC. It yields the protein CASSHLTGRPRYGYTF.

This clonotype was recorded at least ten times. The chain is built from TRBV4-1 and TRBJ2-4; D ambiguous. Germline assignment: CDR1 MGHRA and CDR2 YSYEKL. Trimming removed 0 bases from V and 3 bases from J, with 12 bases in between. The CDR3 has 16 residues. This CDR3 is CASSQEIGRFKNIQYF. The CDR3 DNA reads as TGCGCCAGCAGCCAAGAAATAGGACGGTTCAAAAACATTCAGTACTTC.

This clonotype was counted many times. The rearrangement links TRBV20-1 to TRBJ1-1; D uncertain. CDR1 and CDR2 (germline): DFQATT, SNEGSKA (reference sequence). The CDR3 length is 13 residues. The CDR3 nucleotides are TGCAGCGTACCCCTCAATGCTAACACTGAAGCTTTCTTT. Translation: CSVPLNANTEAFF.

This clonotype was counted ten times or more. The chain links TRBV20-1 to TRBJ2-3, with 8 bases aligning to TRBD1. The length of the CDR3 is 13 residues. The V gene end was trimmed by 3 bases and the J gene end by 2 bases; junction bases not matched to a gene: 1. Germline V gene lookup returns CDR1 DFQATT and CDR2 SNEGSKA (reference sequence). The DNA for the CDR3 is TGCAGTGCTAGGGACAGGGCCACAGATACGCAGTATTTT. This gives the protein CSARDRATDTQYF.

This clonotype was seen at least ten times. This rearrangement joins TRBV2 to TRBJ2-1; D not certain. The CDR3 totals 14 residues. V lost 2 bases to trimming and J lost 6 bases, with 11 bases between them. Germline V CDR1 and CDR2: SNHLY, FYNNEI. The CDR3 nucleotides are TGTGCCAGCAGTGAAAGGGCCGGCGGCAATGAGCAGTTCTTC. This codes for CASSERAGGNEQFF.

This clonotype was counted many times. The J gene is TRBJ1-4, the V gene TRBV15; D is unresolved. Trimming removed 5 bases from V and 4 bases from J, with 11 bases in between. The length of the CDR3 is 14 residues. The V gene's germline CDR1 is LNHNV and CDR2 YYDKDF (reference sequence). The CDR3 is CATSSADGNEKLFF. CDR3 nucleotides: TGTGCCACCAGCTCGGCGGACGGTAATGAAAAACTGTTTTTT. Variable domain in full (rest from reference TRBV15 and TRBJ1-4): DAMVIQNPRYQVTQFGKPVTLSCSQTLNHNVMYWYQQKSSQAPKLLFHYYDKDFNNEADTPDNFQSRRPNTSFCFLDIRSPGLGDTAMYLCATSSADGNEKLFFGSGTQLSVL.

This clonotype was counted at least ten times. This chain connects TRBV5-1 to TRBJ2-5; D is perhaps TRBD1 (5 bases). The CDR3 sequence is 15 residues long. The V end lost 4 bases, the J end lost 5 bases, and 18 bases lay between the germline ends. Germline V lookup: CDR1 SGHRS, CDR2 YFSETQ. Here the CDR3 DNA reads TGCGCCAGCAGCGCCCCGACAGAGCCTCCCGAGACCCAGTACTTC. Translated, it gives CASSAPTEPPETQYF.

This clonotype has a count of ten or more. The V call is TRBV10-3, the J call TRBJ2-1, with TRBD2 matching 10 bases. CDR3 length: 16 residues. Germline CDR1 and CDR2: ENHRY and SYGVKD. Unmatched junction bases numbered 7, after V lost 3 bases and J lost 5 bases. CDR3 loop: CAISELVTSGDNEQFF. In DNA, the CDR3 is TGTGCCATCAGTGAACTTGTTACTAGCGGGGACAATGAGCAGTTCTTC.

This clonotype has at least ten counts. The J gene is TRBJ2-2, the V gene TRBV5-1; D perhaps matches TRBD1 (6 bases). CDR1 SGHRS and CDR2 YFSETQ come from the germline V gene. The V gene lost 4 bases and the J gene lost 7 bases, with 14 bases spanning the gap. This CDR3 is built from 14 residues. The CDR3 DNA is TGCGCCAGCAGCGTAACACAGGGAGTCGGGGAGCTGTTTTTT. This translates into CASSVTQGVGELFF.

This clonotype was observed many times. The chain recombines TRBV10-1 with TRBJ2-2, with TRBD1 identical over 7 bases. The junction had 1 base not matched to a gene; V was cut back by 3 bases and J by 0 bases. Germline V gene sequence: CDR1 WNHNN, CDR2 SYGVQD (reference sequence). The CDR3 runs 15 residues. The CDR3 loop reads CASSDGTANTGELFF. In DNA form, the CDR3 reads TGCGCCAGCAGTGATGGGACAGCGAACACCGGGGAGCTGTTTTTT.

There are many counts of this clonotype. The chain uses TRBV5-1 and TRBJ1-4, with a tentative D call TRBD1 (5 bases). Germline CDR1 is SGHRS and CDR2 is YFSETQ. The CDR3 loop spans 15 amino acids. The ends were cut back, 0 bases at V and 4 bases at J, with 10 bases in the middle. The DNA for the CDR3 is TGCGCCAGCAGCTTGGCCGCAGGGAATAATGAAAAACTGTTTTTT. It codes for CASSLAAGNNEKLFF.

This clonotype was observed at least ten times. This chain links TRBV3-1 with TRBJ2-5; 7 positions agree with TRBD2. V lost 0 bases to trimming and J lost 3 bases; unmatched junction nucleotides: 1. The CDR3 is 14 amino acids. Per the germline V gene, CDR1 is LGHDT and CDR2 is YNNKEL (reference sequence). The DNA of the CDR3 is TGTGCCAGCAGCCAAGAGCGGGGGAAAGAGACCCAGTACTTC. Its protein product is CASSQERGKETQYF.

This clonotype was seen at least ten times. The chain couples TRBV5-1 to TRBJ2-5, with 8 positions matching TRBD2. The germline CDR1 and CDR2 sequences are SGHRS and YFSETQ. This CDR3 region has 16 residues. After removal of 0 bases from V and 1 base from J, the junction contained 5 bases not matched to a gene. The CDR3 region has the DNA TGCGCCAGCAGCTTGGAAGGTCGGGGGGGCCAAGAGACCCAGTACTTC. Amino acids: CASSLEGRGGQETQYF. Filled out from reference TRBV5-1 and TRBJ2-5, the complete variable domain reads KAGVTQTPRYLIKTRGQQVTLSCSPISGHRSVSWYQQTPGQGLQFLFEYFSETQRNKGNFPGRFSGRQFSNSRSEMNVSTLELGDSALYLCASSLEGRGGQETQYFGPGTRLLVL.

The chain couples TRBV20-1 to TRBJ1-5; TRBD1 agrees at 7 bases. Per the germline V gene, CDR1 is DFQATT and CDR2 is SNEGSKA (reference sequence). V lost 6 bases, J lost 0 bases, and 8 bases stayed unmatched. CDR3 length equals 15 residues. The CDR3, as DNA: TGCAGTGCGCCTCAGGGGGGGGCTAGCAATCAGCCCCAGCATTTT. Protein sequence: CSAPQGGASNQPQHF.

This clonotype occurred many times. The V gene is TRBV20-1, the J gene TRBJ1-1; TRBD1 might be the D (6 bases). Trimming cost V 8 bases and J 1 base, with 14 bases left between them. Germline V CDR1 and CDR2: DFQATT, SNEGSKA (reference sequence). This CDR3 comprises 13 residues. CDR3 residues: CSTASGANTEAFF. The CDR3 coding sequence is TGCAGTACCGCATCAGGGGCGAACACTGAAGCTTTCTTT.